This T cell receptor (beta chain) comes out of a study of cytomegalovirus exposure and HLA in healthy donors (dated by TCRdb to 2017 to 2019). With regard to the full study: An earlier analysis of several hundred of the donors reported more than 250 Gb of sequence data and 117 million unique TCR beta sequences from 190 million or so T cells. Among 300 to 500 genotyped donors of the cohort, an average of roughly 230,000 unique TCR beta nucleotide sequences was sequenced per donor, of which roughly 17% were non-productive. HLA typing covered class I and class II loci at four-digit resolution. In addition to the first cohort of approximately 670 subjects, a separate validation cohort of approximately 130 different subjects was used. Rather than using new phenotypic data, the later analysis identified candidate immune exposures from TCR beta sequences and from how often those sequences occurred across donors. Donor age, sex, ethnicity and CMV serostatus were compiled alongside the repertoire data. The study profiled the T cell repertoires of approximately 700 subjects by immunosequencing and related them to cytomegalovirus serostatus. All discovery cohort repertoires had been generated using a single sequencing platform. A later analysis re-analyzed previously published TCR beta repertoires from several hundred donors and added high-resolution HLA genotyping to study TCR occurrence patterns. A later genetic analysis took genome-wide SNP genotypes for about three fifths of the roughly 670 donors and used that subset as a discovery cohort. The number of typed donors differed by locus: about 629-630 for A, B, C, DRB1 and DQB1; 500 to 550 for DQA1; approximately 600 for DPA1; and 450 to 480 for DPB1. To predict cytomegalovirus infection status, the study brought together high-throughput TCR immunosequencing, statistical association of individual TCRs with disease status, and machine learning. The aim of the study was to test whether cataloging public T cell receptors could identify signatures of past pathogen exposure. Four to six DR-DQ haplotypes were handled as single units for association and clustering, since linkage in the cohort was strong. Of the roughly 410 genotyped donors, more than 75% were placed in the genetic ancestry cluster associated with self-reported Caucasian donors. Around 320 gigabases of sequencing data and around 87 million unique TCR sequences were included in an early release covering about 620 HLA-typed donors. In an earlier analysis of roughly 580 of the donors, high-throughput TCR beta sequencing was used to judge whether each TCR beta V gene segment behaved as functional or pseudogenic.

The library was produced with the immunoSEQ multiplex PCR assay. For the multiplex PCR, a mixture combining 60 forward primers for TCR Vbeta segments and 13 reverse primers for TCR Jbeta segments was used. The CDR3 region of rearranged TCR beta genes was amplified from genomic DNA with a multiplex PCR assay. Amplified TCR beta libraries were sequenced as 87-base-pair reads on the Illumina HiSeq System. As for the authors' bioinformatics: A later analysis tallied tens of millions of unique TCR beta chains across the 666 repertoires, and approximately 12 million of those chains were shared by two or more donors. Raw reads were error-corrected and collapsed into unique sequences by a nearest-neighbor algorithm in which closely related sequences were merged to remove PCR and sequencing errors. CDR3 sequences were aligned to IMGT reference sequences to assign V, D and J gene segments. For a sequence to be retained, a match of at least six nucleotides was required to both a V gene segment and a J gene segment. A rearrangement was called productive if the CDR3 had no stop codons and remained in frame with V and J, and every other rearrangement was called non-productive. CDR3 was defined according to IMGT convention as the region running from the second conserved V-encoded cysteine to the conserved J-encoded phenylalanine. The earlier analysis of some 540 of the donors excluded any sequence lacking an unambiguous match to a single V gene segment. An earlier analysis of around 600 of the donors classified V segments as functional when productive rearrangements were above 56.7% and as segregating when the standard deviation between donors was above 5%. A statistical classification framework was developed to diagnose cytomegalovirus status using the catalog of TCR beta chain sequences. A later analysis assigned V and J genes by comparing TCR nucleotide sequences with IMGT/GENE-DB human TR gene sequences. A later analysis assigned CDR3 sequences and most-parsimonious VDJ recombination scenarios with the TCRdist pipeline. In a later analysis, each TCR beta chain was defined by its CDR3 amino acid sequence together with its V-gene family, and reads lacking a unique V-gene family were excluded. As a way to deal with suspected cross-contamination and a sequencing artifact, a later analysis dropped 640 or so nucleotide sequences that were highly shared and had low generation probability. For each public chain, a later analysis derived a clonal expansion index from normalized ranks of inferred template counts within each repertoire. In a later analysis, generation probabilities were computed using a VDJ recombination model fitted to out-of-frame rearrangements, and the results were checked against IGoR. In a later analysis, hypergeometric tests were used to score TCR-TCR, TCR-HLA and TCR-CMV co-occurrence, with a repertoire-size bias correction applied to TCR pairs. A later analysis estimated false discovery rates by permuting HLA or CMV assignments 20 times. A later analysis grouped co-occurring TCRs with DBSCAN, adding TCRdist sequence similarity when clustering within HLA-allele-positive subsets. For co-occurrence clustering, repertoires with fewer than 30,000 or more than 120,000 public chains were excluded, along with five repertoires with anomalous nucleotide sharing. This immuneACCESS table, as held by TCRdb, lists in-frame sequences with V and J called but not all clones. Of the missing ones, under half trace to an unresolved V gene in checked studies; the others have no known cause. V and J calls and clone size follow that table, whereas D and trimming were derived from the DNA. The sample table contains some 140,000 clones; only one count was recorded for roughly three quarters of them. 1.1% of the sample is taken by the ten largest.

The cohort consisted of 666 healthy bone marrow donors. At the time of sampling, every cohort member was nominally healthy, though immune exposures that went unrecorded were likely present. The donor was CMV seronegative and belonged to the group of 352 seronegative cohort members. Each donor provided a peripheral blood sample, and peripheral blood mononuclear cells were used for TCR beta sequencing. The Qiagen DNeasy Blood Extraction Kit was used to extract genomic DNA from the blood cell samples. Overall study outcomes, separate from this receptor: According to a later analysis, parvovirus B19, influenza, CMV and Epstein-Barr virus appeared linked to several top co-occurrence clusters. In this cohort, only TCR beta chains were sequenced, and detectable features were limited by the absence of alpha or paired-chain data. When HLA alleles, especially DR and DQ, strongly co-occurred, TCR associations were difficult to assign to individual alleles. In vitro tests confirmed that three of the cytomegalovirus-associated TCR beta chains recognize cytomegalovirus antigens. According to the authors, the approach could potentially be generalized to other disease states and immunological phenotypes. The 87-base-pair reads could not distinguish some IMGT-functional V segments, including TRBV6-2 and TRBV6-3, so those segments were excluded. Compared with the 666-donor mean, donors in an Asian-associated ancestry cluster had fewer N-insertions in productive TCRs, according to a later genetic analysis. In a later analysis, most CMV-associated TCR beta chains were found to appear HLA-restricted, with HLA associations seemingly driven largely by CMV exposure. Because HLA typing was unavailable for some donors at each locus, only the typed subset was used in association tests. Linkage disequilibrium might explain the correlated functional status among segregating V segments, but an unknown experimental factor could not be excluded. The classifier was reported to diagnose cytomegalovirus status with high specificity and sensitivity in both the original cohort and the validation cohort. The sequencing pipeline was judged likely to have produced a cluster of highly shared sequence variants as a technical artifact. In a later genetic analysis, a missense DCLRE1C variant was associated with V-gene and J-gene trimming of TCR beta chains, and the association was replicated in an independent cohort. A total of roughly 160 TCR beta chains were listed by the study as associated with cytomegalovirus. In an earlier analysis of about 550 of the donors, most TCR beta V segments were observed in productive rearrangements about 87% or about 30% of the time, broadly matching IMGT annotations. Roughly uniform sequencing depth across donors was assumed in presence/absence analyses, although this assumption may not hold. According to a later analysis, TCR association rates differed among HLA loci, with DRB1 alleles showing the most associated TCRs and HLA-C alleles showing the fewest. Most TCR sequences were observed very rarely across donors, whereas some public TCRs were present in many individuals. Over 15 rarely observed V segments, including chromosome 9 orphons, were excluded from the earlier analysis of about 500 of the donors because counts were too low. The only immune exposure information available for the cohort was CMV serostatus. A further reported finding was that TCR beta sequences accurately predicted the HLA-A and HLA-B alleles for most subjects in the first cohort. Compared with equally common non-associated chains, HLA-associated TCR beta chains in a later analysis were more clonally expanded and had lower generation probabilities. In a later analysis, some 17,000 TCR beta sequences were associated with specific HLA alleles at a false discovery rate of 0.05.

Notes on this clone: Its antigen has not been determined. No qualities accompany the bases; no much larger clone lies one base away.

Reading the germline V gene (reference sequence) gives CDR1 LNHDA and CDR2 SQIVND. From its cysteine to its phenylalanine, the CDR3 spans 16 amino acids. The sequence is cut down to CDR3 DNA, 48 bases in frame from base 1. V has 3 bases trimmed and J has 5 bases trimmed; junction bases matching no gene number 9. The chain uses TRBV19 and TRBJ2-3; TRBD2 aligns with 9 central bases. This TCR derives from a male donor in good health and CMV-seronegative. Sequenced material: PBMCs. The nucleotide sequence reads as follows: TGTGCCAGTAGTATCAGGGGCGGGGGGGCCGGAGATACGCAGTATTTT. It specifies CASSIRGGGAGDTQYF.